These T cell receptor beta chains were read from a single sample in a study of cytomegalovirus exposure and HLA in healthy donors. Profiled with immunoSEQ multiplex PCR; TCRdb holds only in-frame clones, not every one. The table records 70,000 to 90,000 clones, more than 70% of them present only once. Material for sequencing was PBMCs. These receptors all stem from a man in his sixties in good health and CMV-seronegative. Both conserved end residues are part of each CDR3. Fields, in order: CDR3 length, J gene, V gene, CDR3 protein.

13 TRBJ1-2 TRBV9 CASSVDEEYGYTF
16 TRBJ1-1 TRBV2 CASRTTGGGKNTEAFF
13 TRBJ2-1 TRBV7-3 CASSSPMSNEQFF
14 TRBJ2-7 TRBV4-1 CASSQVQGHYEQYF
15 TRBJ2-2 TRBV4-1 CASSPGQGRDGELFF
15 TRBJ1-1 TRBV28 CASSLMEGMNTEAFF
14 TRBJ1-1 TRBV21-1 CASSKGGENTEAFF
13 TRBJ1-2 TRBV6-6 CASRPTGSSGYTF
13 TRBJ2-7 TRBV5-1 CASSSRSSYEQYF
15 TRBJ2-3 TRBV9 CASSVSGGAPDTQYF
12 TRBJ2-3 TRBV7-6 CASSPARGTQYF
13 TRBJ2-5 TRBV7-8 CASRSRGLKTQYF
19 TRBJ2-2 TRBV4-1 CASSQRGKVLYDLTGELFF
16 TRBJ2-7 TRBV9 CASSTPIGQGWNEQYF
14 TRBJ2-5 TRBV6-5 CASSYSVLEETQYF
15 TRBJ1-3 TRBV5-6 CASSRREASGNTIYF
17 TRBJ2-2 TRBV2 CASRIGPGTGLAGELFF